This T cell receptor beta chain was identified in a study of Ad26.COV2.S vaccination and SARS-CoV-2 variants (dated by TCRdb to the early 2020s). Regarding the study in general: Vaccine-arm donors were drawn from COV1001, a multicentre, randomized, double-blind, placebo-controlled phase I-IIa trial of Ad26.COV2.S in healthy adults. Investigators remained blinded to trial group allocation during experiments and outcome assessment. The TCR-sequenced set comprised about 32 samples: approximately 20 Ad26.COV2.S vaccine recipients, 5 placebo recipients and 8 SARS-CoV-2 convalescent individuals. Participants in the trial were split at random into five groups of five each, receiving low-dose or high-dose Ad26.COV2.S once or twice, or else placebo on both occasions. Ad26.COV2.S was given intramuscularly at 5x10^10 or 1x10^11 viral particles, as a single shot or as two shots 56 days apart. TCRbeta repertoire sequencing was used to assess the specificity and breadth of SARS-CoV-2-reactive T cell receptors after Ad26.COV2.S vaccination. The full study reports these points: Vaccine and placebo recipients had similar non-spike TCR breadth, a finding consistent with the vaccine containing only spike. The study was not powered for comparison of responses between vaccine doses or regimens. Ad26.COV2.S recipients had higher spike-specific TCR breadth than placebo recipients (P = 0.0014). Substantial breadth of spike-specific CD8+ and CD4+ T cell responses was reported after vaccination. According to the authors, total T cell responses may have been underestimated by the TCR breadth and depth analyses.

Worth noting for this clone: What this receptor recognizes is not known. No much larger clone is present one base from it, and per-base qualities are unavailable.

In light of the paper, this sample's treatment or condition label describes: some 19 received Ad26.COV2.S at low or high dose, single or two shots; 5 received placebo; per-sample allocation not given. Repertoires of vaccine and placebo recipients were sequenced from samples taken on day 63 after the first injection. In Cohort 1b, about two dozen adults aged 18-55 years were enrolled at a single site in Boston, USA, between 29 July and 7 August 2020. Ad26.COV2.S was a replication-incompetent adenovirus type 26 vector that expressed a prefusion-stabilized SARS-CoV-2 spike protein derived from the original Wuhan strain. V and J lose 8 bases and 3 bases, and a span of 21 bases separates them. CDR1 and CDR2, per the germline V gene, are MDHEN and SYDVKM. The CDR3, from cysteine to phenylalanine, totals 16 residues. Only the CDR3 portion is preserved as DNA: 48 bases, with reading frame beginning at the first base.

The immunoSEQ Assay was the method used to sequence TCRbeta CDR3 regions. After extraction, genomic DNA underwent amplification by bias-controlled multiplex PCR, followed by high-throughput sequencing. The authors' pipeline ran thus. To quantify the absolute abundance of every unique TCRbeta CDR3 region, sequences were collapsed and filtered. T cell fraction was estimated by normalization of TCRbeta template counts to usable DNA, with usable DNA being measured through amplification of reference genes present in all nucleated cells. Repertoire TCRs were annotated as SARS-CoV-2-specific by exact matching of V gene, CDR3 amino acid sequence and J gene to a known reactive TCR set. The reference SARS-CoV-2 TCR set was derived from MIRA and filtered for enrichment in COVID-19-positive ImmuneCODE repertoires, a step that removed public or cross-reactive TCRs. Using the MIRA antigens, annotated TCRs were further analysed by specific ORF or by position within an ORF. Depth was the summed frequency of annotated unique rearrangements, while breadth was defined as annotated unique rearrangements over total unique productive rearrangements. Group comparisons of TCR breadth used two-sided Wilcoxon rank-sum tests. TCRdb provides this immuneACCESS table in a form limited to in-frame rearrangements. Some clones are lacking; in checked studies, under half of them reflect an unresolved V gene, and why the rest are absent is not known. That table furnishes V, J and clone size, whereas the DNA furnished D and trimming. The table for this sample lists about 220,000 clones; roughly 88% of them were counted only once. Approximately 12% of the sample rests with the top ten.

This chain joins TRBV28 to TRBJ2-3; TRBD1 is a possible D gene, resting on 6 matching bases. The sequenced sample was peripheral blood, obtained in a trial of Ad26.COV2.S vaccine versus placebo. The sequence derives from a person between 18 and 59 years old who received the Ad26.COV2.S COVID-19 vaccine or a placebo. The DNA sequence reads TGTGCCAGCGGAACACAGGGAATTGGTTCGACAGATACGCAGTATTTT. Its translation reads: CASGTQGIGSTDTQYF.